This note documents a single T cell receptor (beta chain) sequence. The antigen it recognizes is unknown. The record has no base qualities; no much larger clone is one base away. Using the deep immunoSEQ assay, TCR CDR3 regions were amplified from genomic DNA by multiplex PCR. Genomic DNA extracted from each cell subset was distributed evenly over all wells of several immunoSEQ 96-well plates, and each plate served as one replicate. For sorted subsets, around 200 ng genomic DNA, equal to 30,000 to 35,000 T cell genomes, was loaded into each replicate PCR. The purified libraries were quantified using a Qubit 3.0 fluorometer, sized with a Bioanalyzer 2100, and then quantified again using the KAPA Library Quantification kit. Every immunoSEQ 96-well plate was sequenced on a separate single-read 150-cycle Illumina NextSeq 550 flow cell. The original pipeline was this. Because the immunoSEQ output included only junctional sequences and no quality scores, the filtering could not be the same as the filtering used for full-length reads. To assign V/J genes and CDR3, sequences were annotated using PyIR, a Python wrapper for IgBLAST v1.9, with IMGT germline references. Reads with weak V/J assignments (E-value above 1e-6), missing CDR3, stop codons, out-of-frame junctions, or ambiguous translated residues were removed. A V3J clonotype was defined by an identical inferred V gene, J gene, and CDR3 amino acid sequence. Percentage overlap between repertoires was calculated by dividing the number of shared unique clonotypes by the size of the smaller repertoire. Richness of each repertoire was evaluated using RTK rarefaction, the Chao1 estimator, and Recon v2.1 estimates of unobserved clonotypes. Generation probabilities were computed with OLGA for all TCRbeta clonotypes obtained by the gDNA method from a handful of donors. TCRdb re-hosts the immuneACCESS table, in-frame sequences only. Its copies lack some clones; in the studies checked, an unresolved V gene accounts for under half of them, and the cause for the rest is not known. Clonal size and the V and J genes are those of that table, whereas D and trimming came from the DNA. The sample table shows around 2,000,000 clones, and 85% to 95% are seen once. Under 2% of the sample rests with the top ten.

CD8 naive samples consisted of CD45RO-negative cells that were positively selected for CCR7, yielding a CD45RA+CCR7+ population without TemRA cells. The donors were healthy, HIV-negative adults who had no recently reported acute infections or vaccinations. Only Caucasian adults living in Nashville, Tennessee, USA were represented among the donors. After blood collection by leukapheresis, PBMCs were isolated using Ficoll-Histopaque density gradient centrifugation and then cryopreserved in the vapor phase of liquid nitrogen. Analytical flow cytometry was used to check the purity and quantity of each magnetically sorted T cell population. From each sorted fraction, genomic DNA was isolated and quantified by UV absorbance on a Nanodrop 2000c. The data originate from a study of shared clonotypes between healthy human individuals (dated by TCRdb to the early 2020s). About the investigation overall: A few men and a couple of women, aged 18 to 49 years, made up the cohort. For each donor, CD4 naive and CD4 memory were each run on three plates, CD8 naive on two plates, and CD8 memory on one plate. To estimate repertoire size and how much clonotypes are shared between individuals, the study performed deep sequencing of blood TCR repertoires from 4 to 6 healthy adults. To increase sequencing depth and limit assay-specific biases, TCR repertoire library preparation and sequencing were carried out by different laboratories using diverse techniques. Per donor, leukapheresis produced somewhere between about 0.94 and 8.9 billion PBMCs. Overall study outcomes, separate from this receptor: Sampling was limited to blood, and TCR repertoires in tissue likely differ from TCR repertoires in blood. Rarefaction of sorted-subset datasets indicated incomplete sequencing despite the large sequencing depth. Estimated clonotype richness was generally larger for naive than for memory subsets. Clonotypes shared by all four sorted-subset donors showed higher generation probabilities than non-shared clonotypes. When a handful of donors were compared, the shared fraction of clonotypes was about 5.4% for naive CD4, around 3.6% for naive CD8, more than 2% for memory CD4, and roughly 0.4% for memory CD8. The genetic and exposure-history diversity represented was limited by the small number of donors. Based on pairwise subsampling, the degree of clonotype sharing among donors was expected to be affected by sequencing depth.

The CDR3 goes from the cysteine to the phenylalanine over 12 residues. Here the CDR3 DNA is all that survives: 36 bases in frame from base 1. Relative to germline, V is 6 bases shorter and J is 3 bases shorter, with 9 bases between their ends. The germline V gene sets CDR1 to KGHSH and CDR2 to LQKENI. What was sequenced was naive CD8+ T cells from PBMCs. Per the publication, the cell subset or site label means: CD45RA+CCR7+. The V gene is TRBV18 and the J gene is TRBJ2-7; the D region is possibly TRBD1 or TRBD2, each matching across 6 bases. This TCR was sampled from a man aged 18 to 30 in good health. Some clones in this sample may be carry-over from other donors' samples. The nucleotide sequence is TGTGCCAGCTCCGGAGGGGGCTACGAGCAGTACTTC. This codes for CASSGGGYEQYF. The variable domain in full, with residues beyond the CDR3 obtained from the reference TRBV18 and TRBJ2-7 genes, is NAGVMQNPRHLVRRRGQEARLRCSPMKGHSHVYWYRQLPEEGLKFMVYLQKENIIDESGMPKERFSAEFPKEGPSILRIQQVVRGDSAAYFCASSGGGYEQYFGPGTRLTVT.